This TCR beta chain was sequenced for a study of blood T cell repertoires in COVID-19. Study overall: Sources were T cells, B-cell-depleted T cells, or PBMCs; the material itself was cDNA or gDNA.

The CDR3 has 14 amino acids. V lost 2 bases and J lost 2, with 11 bases in between. CDR1 SGHKS and CDR2 YYEKEE come from the germline V gene (reference sequence). Original processing notes: Amplified reference gene primers provided the basis for estimating nucleated cell counts. Only in-frame clones appear in the TCRdb table, and some are missing; sequencing was by immunoSEQ multiplex PCR. V, J and clone size were drawn from that table, and D and trimming were deduced from the DNA. The table has about 250,000 clones, 70% to 90% seen once; the top ten hold approximately 2.1%. Only one count was recorded for this clone.

Sequencing was done on a sample of peripheral blood. The J gene is TRBJ2-7, the V gene TRBV5-5; TRBD1 might be the D (6 bases). The sequence was obtained from a woman in her 40s who had recovered from COVID-19. CDR3 sequence reads: CASSLRTAPYEQYF. CDR3 DNA: TGTGCCAGCAGCTTAAGGACAGCCCCCTACGAGCAGTACTTC.